This T cell receptor (beta chain) was sequenced during a study of CD4 T cells in relation to SARS-CoV-2 and coronaviruses. Study overall: TCR beta CDR3s were sequenced after roughly 10-day antigen culture of PBMCs. Study-level results: No crossreactivity against non-spike viral proteins was tested here.

Over 80,000 naive or memory CD4+ cells were cultured with CEF peptides for about 10 days. As concerns this clone: Its antigen is undetermined.

Assay: immunoSEQ multiplex PCR; the TCRdb copy retains only in-frame clones and omits some. Among some 30,000 clones, more than 60% were seen once, and the ten largest hold 3% to 4%. The germline gives CDR1 SGHAT, CDR2 FQNNGV. Trimming took 5 bases from V and 0 from J, leaving 19 bases between them. The CDR3 covers 17 residues. This chain links TRBV11-2 with TRBJ1-1; D may be TRBD1 (6 bases). The clonotype was recovered from an adult with COVID-19. The specimen sequenced was memory CD4+ T cells from PBMCs, cultured in vitro. As DNA, the CDR3 is TGTGCCAGCAGCCATGTCCCGGGACATCGGATGAACACTGAAGCTTTCTTT. Its translation: CASSHVPGHRMNTEAFF. Filled out from reference TRBV11-2 and TRBJ1-1, the complete variable domain reads EAGVAQSPRYKIIEKRQSVAFWCNPISGHATLYWYQQILGQGPKLLIQFQNNGVVDDSQLPKDRFSAERLKGVDSTLKIQPAKLEDSAVYLCASSHVPGHRMNTEAFFGQGTRLTVV.